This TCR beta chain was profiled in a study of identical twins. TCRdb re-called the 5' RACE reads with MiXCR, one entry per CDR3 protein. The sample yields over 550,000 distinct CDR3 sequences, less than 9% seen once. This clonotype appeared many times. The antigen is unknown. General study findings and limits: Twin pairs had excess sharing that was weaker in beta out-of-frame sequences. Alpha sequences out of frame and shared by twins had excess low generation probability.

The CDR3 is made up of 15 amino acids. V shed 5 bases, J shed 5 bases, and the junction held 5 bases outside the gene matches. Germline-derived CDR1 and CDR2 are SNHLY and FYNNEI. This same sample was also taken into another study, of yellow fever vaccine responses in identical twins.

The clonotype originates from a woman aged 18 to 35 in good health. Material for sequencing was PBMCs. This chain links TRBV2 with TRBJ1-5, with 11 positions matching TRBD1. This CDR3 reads CASSLDRGRDQPQHF. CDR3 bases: TGTGCCAGCAGTTTGGACAGGGGGCGAGATCAGCCCCAGCATTTT.